The 22 T cell receptor beta chains presented below share a single source sample, sequenced in a study of tumor and adjacent non-tumor tissue in lung cancer. The library came from three nested PCR rounds adapted from ARM-PCR protocols. TCRdb reanalysed the multiplex PCR reads using MiXCR and keeps one entry per CDR3 protein. The repertoire holds about 100,000 distinct CDR3 sequences, about 60% seen once, with roughly 18% in the top ten. The template was RNA from unsorted bulk tissue. Distant lung tissue was collected more than 3 cm away from the tumor edge. Input material: distant non-tumor lung tissue. The receptors derive from a young man with non-small cell lung cancer.

As to this clonotype: One junction end does not reproduce the germline sequence, and a read error may be involved. V and J are TRBV11-3 and TRBJ2-4; no clear D. The CDR3 has 12 residues. Germline CDR1 is SGHNT and CDR2 is YENEEA. DNA for the CDR3: TGTGCCAGCAGCCTACCGGGCCCAGATCAGTATTTC. Its translation: CASSLPGPDQYF.

This clonotype was recorded only once. The junction differs from germline at one of its ends, possibly a read error. CDR3 sequence reads: CASSSPDSPNTETFF. The CDR3 DNA reads as TGTGCCAGCAGCTCGCCCGACAGCCCGAACACTGAAACTTTCTTT. The rearrangement uses TRBV11-1 and TRBJ1-1; D perhaps matches TRBD1 (5 bases). Per the germline V gene, CDR1 is SGHAT and CDR2 is FQDESV (reference sequence). The CDR3 sequence is 15 residues long.

With regard to this clonotype: A much larger clone lies one base from this, so it may be a read error. The chain employs TRBV29-1 and TRBJ1-1; D is uncertain. This CDR3 is 11 amino acids long. The germline V gene encodes CDR1 SQVTM and CDR2 ANQGSEA. This chain's CDR3 is CGVERGPEAFF. CDR3 nucleotide sequence: TGCGGCGTTGAGCGAGGCCCTGAAGCTTTCTTT.

Remarks on this clonotype: This likely comes from a read error, as the CDR3 has no conserved phenylalanine or tryptophan at its end. V usage is TRBV20-1 and J usage is TRBJ2-5; 11 bases are a match to TRBD2. Germline CDR1 reads DFQATT; CDR2 reads SNEGSKA (reference sequence). The CDR3 runs to 14 residues. CDR3 amino acids: CSASPGLAAETQYL. The CDR3 DNA sequence: TGTAGTGCTAGCCCGGGACTAGCGGCAGAGACCCAGTACCTC.

The chain combines TRBV7-9 with TRBJ1-2; D is undetermined. The CDR3 is made up of 14 amino acids. Germline assignment: CDR1 SEHNR and CDR2 FQNEAQ (reference sequence). Trimming removed 5 bases at V and 4 bases at J, with 14 bases between. In nucleotides, the CDR3 is TGTGCCAGCAGCCCCGCCGGGCCGTGCTATGGCTACACCTTC. It translates to CASSPAGPCYGYTF.

As concerns this clonotype: The CDR3 ends on some other residue instead of the conserved phenylalanine or tryptophan, so this is likely a read error. The chain is built from TRBV11-3 and TRBJ2-1; 7 positions match TRBD2. CDR3 length: 14 amino acids. J was trimmed by 7 bases and V by 2 bases; bases with no gene match: 5. Looked up from germline, CDR1 is SGHNT and CDR2 is YENEEA. CDR3 nucleotide sequence: TGTGCCAGCAGCTTACATCGGGGGGTAAATGAGCAGTTCCTC. Translation gives CASSLHRGVNEQFL.

In regard to this clonotype: At one boundary the junction diverges from the germline segment, which might be a read error. The CDR3 DNA follows: TGTGCCAGCCTAATAACGCAGGCGAACATTGAAGCTTTCTTT. Translating it yields CASLITQANIEAFF. This chain uses TRBV6-5 with TRBJ1-1; D call uncertain. The V gene's germline CDR1 is MNHEY and CDR2 SVGAGI. CDR3 length equals 14 residues.

V gene TRBV4-2 combines with J gene TRBJ1-5; 7 positions match TRBD1. Germline values: CDR1 LGHNA, CDR2 YNFKEQ. CDR3 length: 17 amino acids. V trimming: 4 bases; J trimming: 0 bases; junction bases outside the gene matches: 9. As DNA, the CDR3 is TGTGCCAGCAGCCGAGATTGTGGGACAGATAGCAATCAGCCCCAGCATTTT. As protein: CASSRDCGTDSNQPQHF.

This clonotype was recorded at least ten times. The chain carries TRBV6-6 and TRBJ2-1, with a possible D match to TRBD1 (5 bases). Trimming cost V 2 bases and J 0 bases, with 11 bases left between them. CDR1 MNHNY and CDR2 SVGAGI come from the germline V gene (reference sequence). This CDR3 is built from 16 residues. The CDR3 bases are TGTGCCAGCAGTTACGGACACCCGAGCTCCTACAATGAGCAGTTCTTC. It is translated as CASSYGHPSSYNEQFF.

In its sample, this clonotype was seen once. One junction end does not reproduce the germline sequence, and a read error may be involved. The gene calls are TRBV20-1 and TRBJ2-5; a weak D match, TRBD2 (6 bases). CDR3 length equals 13 residues. The germline V gene encodes CDR1 DFQATT and CDR2 SNEGSKA (reference sequence). The CDR3 sequence: CSARAQSSGTQCF. The CDR3 coding sequence is TGCAGTGCTAGAGCGCAGAGTAGCGGTACCCAATGCTTC.

On this clonotype itself: This could be a read error, since a much larger clone is one nucleotide away. The chain has TRBV5-6 and TRBJ2-2; D perhaps matches TRBD1 (6 bases). The germline V gene has CDR1 SGHDT and CDR2 YYEEEE. The CDR3 has 15 amino acids. The CDR3 is CASSLAGQLTGEQFF. The CDR3 nucleotides are TGTGCCAGCAGCTTGGCGGGACAACTCACCGGGGAGCAGTTTTTT.

This sequence joins TRBV29-1 and TRBJ1-2; TRBD1 agrees at 7 bases. In germline, CDR1 is SQVTM, CDR2 ANQGSEA. There are 14 residues in the CDR3. V was pared by 0 bases and J by 11 bases, with 12 bases of the junction left unmatched. The CDR3 coding sequence is TGCAGCGTTGAAGATCGGTACAGACAGGGTGGTTACACCTTC. It codes for CSVEDRYRQGGYTF.

As regards this clonotype: The junction does not match germline at one end; this may be a read error. The chain recombines TRBV5-4 with TRBJ1-4, with 7 bases that match TRBD1. The CDR3 has 13 residues. The germline V gene has CDR1 SGHNT and CDR2 YYREEE (reference sequence). In DNA, the CDR3 is TGTGCCAGCAGTCAGGACAGGACCCTCTTACTGTTCTTT. Residues: CASSQDRTLLLFF.

Notes on this clonotype: This may be a read error, as it is one base from a much larger clone. The rearrangement joins TRBV29-1 to TRBJ1-1; weak D call: TRBD1 (6 bases). Trimming cost V 2 bases and J 6 bases, with 34 bases left between them. The CDR3 contains 20 residues. Germline-derived CDR1 and CDR2 are SQVTM and ANQGSEA. The CDR3 region has the DNA TGCAGCGTTGAAAGGAGGAGCGGTAACGGGGCACAGGGAGAAGAAGCTGAAGCTTTCTTT. As protein: CSVERRSGNGAQGEEAEAFF.

For this clonotype: Sequence at one end of the junction differs from germline and may be a read error. This chain links TRBV20-1 with TRBJ2-1; 7 bases match TRBD2. CDR1 DFQATT and CDR2 SNEGSKA come from the germline V gene (reference sequence). The length of the CDR3 is 20 residues. The CDR3 sequence: CSARYFGTSGEGSSYNEQIF. The CDR3 DNA reads as TGCAGTGCTAGATATTTTGGGACCAGCGGGGAGGGATCCTCCTACAATGAGCAGATCTTC.

As regards this clonotype: The junction departs from germline at one end; a sequencing error may be responsible. The rearrangement links TRBV6-1 to TRBJ2-3; D not certain. CDR1 is MNHNS, CDR2 SASEGT, per germline. The CDR3 runs to 14 residues. CDR3 residues: CASDVWVSTDTQCF. The CDR3 region has the DNA TGCGCCAGCGACGTTTGGGTTTCCACAGATACGCAGTGCTTT.

As for this clonotype: The conserved final phenylalanine or tryptophan is absent from the CDR3, which likely points to a read error. This chain joins TRBV20-1 and TRBJ2-1; maybe TRBD2 (5 bases). CDR1 is DFQATT and CDR2 is SNEGSKA in the germline V gene (reference sequence). This CDR3 comprises 16 residues. V gave up 5 bases and J gave up 4 bases, with 21 bases separating them. In DNA, the CDR3 is TGCAGTGCTGTCGCCTCAGGAGTAGCGCTTTACAATGAGCAGTTCCTC. This encodes CSAVASGVALYNEQFL.

This clonotype showed up just once. The chain has TRBV11-2 and TRBJ1-2, with D possibly TRBD1 on 5 matching bases. This CDR3 region has 13 residues. V lost 5 bases, J lost 4 bases, and 11 bases lay in between. The germline V gene encodes CDR1 SGHAT and CDR2 FQNNGV. The CDR3 region has the DNA TGTGCCAGCAGCGAAGGGACGACCTATGGCTACACCTTC. Protein: CASSEGTTYGYTF.

The chain uses TRBV20-1 and TRBJ1-1; D may be TRBD1 (6 bases). The ends were cut back, 3 bases at V and 3 bases at J, with 14 bases in the middle. The germline V gene encodes CDR1 DFQATT and CDR2 SNEGSKA (reference sequence). The CDR3 length is 14 residues. This chain's CDR3 is CSARALGTYTEAFF. The CDR3 nucleotides read TGCAGTGCTAGGGCCTTAGGGACATACACTGAAGCTTTCTTT.

As regards this clonotype: A much larger clone differs from this one at a single base, so this may be a read error. This chain uses TRBV5-6 with TRBJ2-2; no firm D call. The CDR3 sequence is 16 residues long. Germline V gene sequence: CDR1 SGHDT, CDR2 YYEEEE. V was pared by 1 base and J by 3 bases, with 13 bases between. CDR3 region: CASSLQGIGYTGELFF. The CDR3, as DNA: TGTGCCAGCAGCTTGCAAGGGATAGGTTACACCGGGGAGCTGTTTTTT.

This clonotype was found a few times. This may be a read error: a much more frequent sequence differs by one nucleotide. The chain recombines TRBV4-1 with TRBJ2-1; D unclear. The germline gives CDR1 MGHRA, CDR2 YSYEKL. The CDR3 has 15 amino acids. The CDR3 DNA is TGCGCCAGCAACCAAGATGTCCTGAGTGTTTTAAAGCAGTTCTTC. Amino acid sequence: CASNQDVLSVLKQFF.

This clonotype was seen just once. No conserved phenylalanine or tryptophan ends this CDR3, so it is likely a read error. The chain has TRBV20-1 and TRBJ1-1; D not resolved. CDR1 DFQATT and CDR2 SNEGSKA come from the germline V gene (reference sequence). This CDR3 is built from 11 residues. The CDR3 bases are TGCAGACCTCAGGAGGGCTCTGAAGCTTTCTCT. It specifies CRPQEGSEAFS.